This T cell receptor beta chain was recovered during a study of Ad26.COV2.S vaccination and SARS-CoV-2 variants. Study-wide points: Reports say spike-specific CD8+ and CD4+ T cell responses covered substantial breadth after vaccination.

The CDR3 has 15 amino acids. Germline V gene data show CDR1 as SGHTA and CDR2 as FQGNSA. The ends were cut back, 6 bases at V and 9 bases at J, with 22 bases in the middle. In the case of this clone: What it recognizes is unknown.

Produced via immunoSEQ multiplex PCR; TCRdb's table is partial and in-frame only. Here the sample spans approximately 420,000 clones, around 87% being singletons. Treatment: roughly 18 received Ad26.COV2.S at low or high dose, single or two shots; several received placebo; per-sample allocation not given. Sampling was performed 63 days after the first vaccine or placebo injection. Material: peripheral blood, obtained in a trial of Ad26.COV2.S vaccine versus placebo. This sequence originates from a person between 18 and 60 years old who received the Ad26.COV2.S COVID-19 vaccine or a placebo. This rearrangement joins TRBV7-2 to TRBJ2-3, with D possibly matching TRBD2 (7 bases). The CDR3: CASRGTGGLPMTQYF. The CDR3 region has the DNA TGTGCCAGCAGGGGAACGGGGGGCCTTCCTATGACGCAGTATTTT.